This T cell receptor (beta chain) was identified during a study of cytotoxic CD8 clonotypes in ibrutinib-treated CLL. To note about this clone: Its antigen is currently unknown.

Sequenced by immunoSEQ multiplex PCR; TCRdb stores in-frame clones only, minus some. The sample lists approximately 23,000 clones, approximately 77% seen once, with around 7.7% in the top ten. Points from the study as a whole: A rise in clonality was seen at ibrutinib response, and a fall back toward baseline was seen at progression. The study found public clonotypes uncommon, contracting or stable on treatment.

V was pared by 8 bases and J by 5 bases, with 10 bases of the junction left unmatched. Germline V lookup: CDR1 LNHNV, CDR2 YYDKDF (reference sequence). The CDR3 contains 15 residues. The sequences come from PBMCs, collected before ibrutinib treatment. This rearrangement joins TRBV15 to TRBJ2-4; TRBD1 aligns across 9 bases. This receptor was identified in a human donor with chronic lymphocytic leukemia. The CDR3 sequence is CATRSTGQGQNIQYF. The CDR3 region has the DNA TGTGCCACCCGTTCTACGGGACAGGGCCAAAACATTCAGTACTTC.